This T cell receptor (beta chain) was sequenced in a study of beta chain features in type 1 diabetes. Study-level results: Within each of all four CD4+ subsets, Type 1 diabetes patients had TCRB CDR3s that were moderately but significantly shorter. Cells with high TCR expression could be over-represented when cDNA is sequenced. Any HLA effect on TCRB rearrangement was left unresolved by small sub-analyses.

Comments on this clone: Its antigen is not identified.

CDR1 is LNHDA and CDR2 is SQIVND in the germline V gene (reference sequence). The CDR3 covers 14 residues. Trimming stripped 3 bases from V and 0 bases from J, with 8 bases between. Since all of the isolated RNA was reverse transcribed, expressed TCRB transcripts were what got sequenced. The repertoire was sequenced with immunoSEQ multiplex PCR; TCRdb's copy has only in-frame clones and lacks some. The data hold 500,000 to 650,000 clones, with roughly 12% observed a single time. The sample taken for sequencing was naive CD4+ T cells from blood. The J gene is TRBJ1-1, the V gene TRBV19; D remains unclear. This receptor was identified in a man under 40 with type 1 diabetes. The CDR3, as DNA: TGTGCCAGTAGTATTCGGGAGATGAACACTGAAGCTTTCTTT. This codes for CASSIREMNTEAFF. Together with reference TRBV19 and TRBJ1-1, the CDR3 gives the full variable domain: DGGITQSPKYLFRKEGQNVTLSCEQNLNHDAMYWYRQDPGQGLRLIYYSQIVNDFQKGDIAEGYSVSREKKESFPLTVTSAQKNPTAFYLCASSIREMNTEAFFGQGTRLTVV.